These T cell receptor beta chains were read from a single sample in a study of T cell responses to AZD1222 COVID-19 vaccine. The protocol was immunoSEQ multiplex PCR, while the TCRdb copy is restricted to in-frame clones and leaves out a portion. The table includes tens of thousands of clones, approximately 90% detected once. Material: peripheral blood, obtained 28 days after the second AZD1222 dose. The origin of the receptors is an adult who received the AZD1222 COVID-19 vaccine. CDR3s include the opening cysteine and the closing phenylalanine or tryptophan. D genes are given only for firm matches. Only some rows state a clone size, as once, few, many or a class for expanded clones.

D gene: NA
J gene: TRBJ2-3
V gene: TRBV7-3
clone size: few
CDR3 DNA: TGTGCCAGCAGCCCGACGGGACTCACAGATACGCAGTATTTT
CDR3 protein: CASSPTGLTDTQYF

D gene: TRBD2
J gene: TRBJ2-7
V gene: TRBV10-3
clone size: NA
CDR3 DNA: TGTGCCATCAGGCCTGGACTAGGGACCTACGAGCAGTACTTC
CDR3 protein: CAIRPGLGTYEQYF

D gene: TRBD2
J gene: TRBJ2-1
V gene: TRBV4-1
clone size: NA
CDR3 DNA: TGCGCCAGCAGCCAAGGGGAAACTAGCGGGATCTACAATGAGCAGTTCTTC
CDR3 protein: CASSQGETSGIYNEQFF

D gene: NA
J gene: TRBJ1-5
V gene: TRBV19
clone size: NA
CDR3 DNA: TGTGCCAGTAGTATGGGTTCAGGTCAGGAGTACAATCAGCCCCAGCATTTT
CDR3 protein: CASSMGSGQEYNQPQHF

D gene: TRBD1
J gene: TRBJ2-2
V gene: TRBV27
clone size: NA
CDR3 DNA: TGTGCCAGCACCCACAGGGGAGCAGCGAACACCGGGGAGCTGTTTTTT
CDR3 protein: CASTHRGAANTGELFF

D gene: NA
J gene: TRBJ2-7
V gene: TRBV6-5
clone size: NA
CDR3 DNA: TGTGCCAGCAGTTACTCGAGAGAGTGGGGGGACGAGCAGTACTTC
CDR3 protein: CASSYSREWGDEQYF

D gene: TRBD2
J gene: TRBJ2-2
V gene: TRBV7-9
clone size: NA
CDR3 DNA: TGTGCCAGCAGCCACATCATGGGGCTAGCGGGACCCACCGGGGAGCTGTTTTTT
CDR3 protein: CASSHIMGLAGPTGELFF

D gene: NA
J gene: TRBJ1-4
V gene: TRBV10-3
clone size: once
CDR3 DNA: TGTGCCACAGGGGATTCGAAAGCTAATGAAAAACTGTTTTTT
CDR3 protein: CATGDSKANEKLFF

D gene: NA
J gene: TRBJ1-1
V gene: TRBV6-5
clone size: NA
CDR3 DNA: TGTGCCAGCAGTTACTCGGGCAGAGAAAACACTGAAGCTTTCTTT
CDR3 protein: CASSYSGRENTEAFF

D gene: TRBD1
J gene: TRBJ2-2
V gene: TRBV5-1
clone size: NA
CDR3 DNA: TGCGCCAGCAGCACCCAGGGGGCGGCGAACACCGGGGAGCTGTTTTTT
CDR3 protein: CASSTQGAANTGELFF

D gene: NA
J gene: TRBJ1-6
V gene: TRBV27
clone size: NA
CDR3 DNA: TGTGCCAGCATGGGGTCCTATAATTCACCCCTCCACTTT
CDR3 protein: CASMGSYNSPLHF

D gene: NA
J gene: TRBJ2-1
V gene: TRBV7-9
clone size: NA
CDR3 DNA: TGTGCCAGCAGCGTGTGGCTCGATGAGCAGTTCTTC
CDR3 protein: CASSVWLDEQFF

D gene: TRBD1
J gene: TRBJ1-1
V gene: TRBV7-6
clone size: NA
CDR3 DNA: TGTGCCAGCAGCCGGACAGGGATGAAAGCTTTCTTT
CDR3 protein: CASSRTGMKAFF

D gene: NA
J gene: TRBJ1-4
V gene: TRBV11-2
clone size: NA
CDR3 DNA: TGTGCCAGCAGCTCGACTCCGACTAATGAAAAACTGTTTTTT
CDR3 protein: CASSSTPTNEKLFF

D gene: NA
J gene: TRBJ1-5
V gene: TRBV30
clone size: NA
CDR3 DNA: TGTGCCTGGACCCCTGGGAGGGAAGGTCAGCCCCAGCATTTT
CDR3 protein: CAWTPGREGQPQHF

D gene: NA
J gene: TRBJ1-5
V gene: TRBV19
clone size: once
CDR3 DNA: TGTGCCAGTAGTGACAGGAAAGATCAGCCCCAGCATTTT
CDR3 protein: CASSDRKDQPQHF

D gene: TRBD2
J gene: TRBJ2-1
V gene: TRBV10-2
clone size: NA
CDR3 DNA: TGCGCCAGCAGTTCCGGGACTAGCGGGTACAATGAGCAGTTCTTC
CDR3 protein: CASSSGTSGYNEQFF

D gene: NA
J gene: TRBJ1-1
V gene: TRBV19
clone size: NA
CDR3 DNA: TGTGCCAGTAGTATAGTGTGGCCACGGAACACTGAAGCTTTCTTT
CDR3 protein: CASSIVWPRNTEAFF

D gene: NA
J gene: TRBJ2-7
V gene: TRBV2
clone size: NA
CDR3 DNA: TGTGCCAGCACATTCGGTACATACGAGCAGTACTTC
CDR3 protein: CASTFGTYEQYF

D gene: NA
J gene: TRBJ2-1
V gene: TRBV5-6
clone size: NA
CDR3 DNA: TGTGCCAGCAGCTTTAAAAATGAGCAGTTCTTC
CDR3 protein: CASSFKNEQFF

D gene: TRBD1
J gene: TRBJ2-7
V gene: TRBV7-8
clone size: NA
CDR3 DNA: TGTGCCAGCAGCAGACGGACAGGGGTATACGAGCAGTACTTC
CDR3 protein: CASSRRTGVYEQYF

D gene: NA
J gene: TRBJ2-5
V gene: TRBV6-5
clone size: NA
CDR3 DNA: TGTGCCAGCAAACGGGGCCAAGAGACCCAGTACTTC
CDR3 protein: CASKRGQETQYF

D gene: NA
J gene: TRBJ1-1
V gene: TRBV21-1
clone size: NA
CDR3 DNA: TGTGCCAGTACAGGTGGGCAGAACACTGAAGCTTTCTTT
CDR3 protein: CASTGGQNTEAFF

D gene: TRBD1
J gene: TRBJ1-2
V gene: TRBV10-3
clone size: NA
CDR3 DNA: TGTGCCATCAGCGATGATTCGGGACAGGCAGTCTATGGCTACACCTTC
CDR3 protein: CAISDDSGQAVYGYTF

D gene: NA
J gene: TRBJ1-2
V gene: TRBV25-1
clone size: NA
CDR3 DNA: TGTGCCAGCAGTGAAGGTCGCGGGGACTATGGCTACACCTTC
CDR3 protein: CASSEGRGDYGYTF

D gene: TRBD2
J gene: TRBJ2-2
V gene: TRBV30
clone size: NA
CDR3 DNA: TGTGCCTGGGATCTGCTAGCGGGAGGCGGCACCGGGGAGCTGTTTTTT
CDR3 protein: CAWDLLAGGGTGELFF

D gene: TRBD2
J gene: TRBJ2-7
V gene: TRBV14
clone size: NA
CDR3 DNA: TGTGCCAGCAGCCAGGGCCTCACTAGCGTTAACGAGCAGTACTTC
CDR3 protein: CASSQGLTSVNEQYF

D gene: TRBD1
J gene: TRBJ1-2
V gene: TRBV6-5
clone size: NA
CDR3 DNA: TGTGCCAGCAGTCTTTACAGGGGGGATGGCTACACCTTC
CDR3 protein: CASSLYRGDGYTF

D gene: NA
J gene: TRBJ2-3
V gene: TRBV6-5
clone size: NA
CDR3 DNA: TGTGCCAGCAGTTACCCTGGAACAGATACGCAGTATTTT
CDR3 protein: CASSYPGTDTQYF

D gene: TRBD1
J gene: TRBJ2-5
V gene: TRBV3-1/TRBV3-2
clone size: NA
CDR3 DNA: TGTGCCAGCAGCTACCCGGGACAGGGAGAAGAGACCCAGTACTTC
CDR3 protein: CASSYPGQGEETQYF

D gene: TRBD1
J gene: TRBJ2-1
V gene: TRBV6-6
clone size: NA
CDR3 DNA: TGTGCCAGCAGTTACCCAGAAGGGGGCTCGAAGGAGCAGTTCTTC
CDR3 protein: CASSYPEGGSKEQFF

D gene: NA
J gene: TRBJ2-4
V gene: TRBV10-3
clone size: NA
CDR3 DNA: TGTGCCATCAGTGAGCGGTCTGACATTCAGTACTTC
CDR3 protein: CAISERSDIQYF

D gene: NA
J gene: TRBJ1-2
V gene: TRBV12-3/TRBV12-4
clone size: NA
CDR3 DNA: TGTGCCAGCAACACTGGGGGCGACGGCTACACCTTC
CDR3 protein: CASNTGGDGYTF

D gene: NA
J gene: TRBJ2-7
V gene: TRBV18
clone size: NA
CDR3 DNA: TGTGCCAGCTCACTAGCCTCCTACGAGCAGTACTTC
CDR3 protein: CASSLASYEQYF

D gene: TRBD2
J gene: TRBJ2-7
V gene: TRBV4-3
clone size: once
CDR3 DNA: TGCGCCAGCAGCCAAGAAGCCCAGCGGGGATACTCCTACGAGCAGTACTTC
CDR3 protein: CASSQEAQRGYSYEQYF

D gene: TRBD1
J gene: TRBJ1-2
V gene: TRBV27
clone size: NA
CDR3 DNA: TGTGCCAGTTCGGGCGCTTATGACAGGGGGCTCTATGGCTACACCTTC
CDR3 protein: CASSGAYDRGLYGYTF

D gene: TRBD2
J gene: TRBJ2-5
V gene: TRBV15
clone size: NA
CDR3 DNA: TGTGCCACCAGCAGAGATGCTTTGCGGGAGGGGAGAGAGACCCAGTACTTC
CDR3 protein: CATSRDALREGRETQYF

D gene: NA
J gene: TRBJ1-5
V gene: TRBV15
clone size: NA
CDR3 DNA: TGTGCCACCAGCGCCTCGGACAGGCCCCAGCATTTT
CDR3 protein: CATSASDRPQHF

D gene: TRBD1
J gene: TRBJ1-1
V gene: TRBV5-1
clone size: NA
CDR3 DNA: TGCGCCAGCAGCGGACAGGGGAACACTGAAGCTTTCTTT
CDR3 protein: CASSGQGNTEAFF

D gene: NA
J gene: TRBJ1-5
V gene: TRBV3-1/TRBV3-2
clone size: NA
CDR3 DNA: TGTGCCAGCAGCCAAGGTCAGAATCAGCCCCAGCATTTT
CDR3 protein: CASSQGQNQPQHF

D gene: TRBD1
J gene: TRBJ1-2
V gene: TRBV10-3
clone size: NA
CDR3 DNA: TGTGCCATCCCGGACGGACAGGGAAACTATGGCTACACCTTC
CDR3 protein: CAIPDGQGNYGYTF

D gene: TRBD1
J gene: TRBJ1-1
V gene: TRBV6-5
clone size: NA
CDR3 DNA: TGTGCCAGCAGCAGGACAGGGAGGACTGAAGCTTTCTTT
CDR3 protein: CASSRTGRTEAFF

D gene: NA
J gene: TRBJ2-3
V gene: TRBV5-5
clone size: NA
CDR3 DNA: TGTGCCAGCAGCTTTGGAGATTCGGGAATCACAGATACGCAGTATTTT
CDR3 protein: CASSFGDSGITDTQYF

D gene: NA
J gene: TRBJ1-3
V gene: TRBV3-1/TRBV3-2
clone size: NA
CDR3 DNA: TGTGCCAGCAGCCAGGGTGGCTTCCGGGACCTCATATATTTT
CDR3 protein: CASSQGGFRDLIYF

D gene: NA
J gene: TRBJ1-1
V gene: TRBV18
clone size: NA
CDR3 DNA: TGTGCCAGCTCGCCTACGGGGAACACTGAAGCTTTCTTT
CDR3 protein: CASSPTGNTEAFF

D gene: NA
J gene: TRBJ2-7
V gene: TRBV30
clone size: once
CDR3 DNA: TGTGCCTGGACAGGGACCGGGTCCGCTAACGAGCAGTACTTC
CDR3 protein: CAWTGTGSANEQYF

D gene: TRBD1
J gene: TRBJ2-5
V gene: TRBV11-2
clone size: NA
CDR3 DNA: TGTGCCAGCAGCTTTGACAGGGTTGAGACCCAGTACTTC
CDR3 protein: CASSFDRVETQYF

D gene: TRBD2
J gene: TRBJ2-3
V gene: TRBV7-2
clone size: few
CDR3 DNA: TGTGCCAGCAGCTTAGCGAGCGGGAGGTCTAGCACAGATACGCAGTATTTT
CDR3 protein: CASSLASGRSSTDTQYF